The text below deals with one TCR beta chain. The source of the sample is a study of T cells after yellow fever vaccination. With 3 bases removed from V and 2 bases from J, the gap between germline ends came to 8 bases. This CDR3 has 13 residues. Germline CDR1 and CDR2: LNHDA and SQIVND (reference sequence). Each CDR3 protein is one row after TCRdb ran MiXCR on the 5' RACE reads. The table has 300,000 to 450,000 distinct CDR3 sequences, roughly 6.2% seen once. The receptor was isolated from a man aged 25 to 45 who received the YFV17D yellow fever vaccine. The chain is built from TRBV19 and TRBJ2-7, with D uncertain. The specimen was PBMCs, collected 5 days after the yellow fever booster vaccination. CDR3 coding DNA: TGTGCCAGTAGTATTGCCCTGACCTACGAGCAGTACTTC. Translation: CASSIALTYEQYF.